The 27 T cell receptor beta chains in this list originate from one sample, sequenced in a study of cytomegalovirus exposure and HLA in healthy donors. Use of 60 Vbeta and 13 Jbeta primers characterized the PCR. TCRdb's table, derived via immunoSEQ multiplex PCR, lists solely in-frame clones and lacks some. This listing includes about 170,000 clones. Sequencing used PBMCs. These receptors all come from a young woman in good health and CMV-seropositive.

The V gene is TRBV5-1, the J gene TRBJ2-1; TRBD2 aligns across 8 bases. Germline V gives CDR1 SGHRS, CDR2 YFSETQ. This CDR3 comprises 16 residues. J was trimmed by 1 base and V by 4 bases; bases with no gene match: 7. The CDR3 DNA reads TGCGCCAGCAGCACCCAGGAGCGGGGGTCCTACAATGAGCAGTTCTTC. Translated, it gives CASSTQERGSYNEQFF.

V usage is TRBV5-1 and J usage is TRBJ1-4; 10 bases fit TRBD1. Germline V lookup: CDR1 SGHRS, CDR2 YFSETQ. This CDR3 is 15 amino acids long. Trimming at V came to 4 bases and at J to 6 bases, leaving 6 bases not matched to a gene. The CDR3 region is CASSRGTGDDEKLFF. In nucleotides, the CDR3 is TGCGCCAGCAGCCGGGGGACAGGGGATGATGAAAAACTGTTTTTT. The full variable domain, its missing parts supplied by reference TRBV5-1 and TRBJ1-4, is KAGVTQTPRYLIKTRGQQVTLSCSPISGHRSVSWYQQTPGQGLQFLFEYFSETQRNKGNFPGRFSGRQFSNSRSEMNVSTLELGDSALYLCASSRGTGDDEKLFFGSGTQLSVL.

V usage is TRBV4-3 and J usage is TRBJ1-2, with 7 bases that match TRBD1. V was clipped by 4 bases and J by 7 bases; unmatched bases: 12. There are 15 residues in the CDR3. Germline lookup yields CDR1 LGHNA and CDR2 YSLEER. CDR3 amino acids: CASSRFRQGSGGYTF. The DNA of the CDR3 is TGCGCCAGCAGCCGCTTCCGACAGGGTTCCGGTGGCTACACCTTC.

The chain has TRBV18 and TRBJ2-2; 7 bases are shared with TRBD1. V trimming: 6 bases; J trimming: 3 bases; junction bases outside the gene matches: 4. The CDR3 totals 14 residues. In germline, CDR1 is KGHSH, CDR2 LQKENI. The CDR3 region is CASSNTGDTGELFF. CDR3 DNA: TGTGCCAGCTCTAATACAGGGGACACCGGGGAGCTGTTTTTT.

For the CDR3, the DNA is TGTGCCAGCAGCGTAGCTCTAGCCTCCCACCAGTACAATGAGCAGTTCTTC. This gives the protein CASSVALASHQYNEQFF. The rearrangement uses TRBV9 and TRBJ2-1; D perhaps matches TRBD2 (5 bases). CDR1 is SGDLS and CDR2 is YYNGEE in the germline V gene. V gave up 0 bases and J gave up 4 bases, with 17 bases separating them. This CDR3 spans 17 amino acids.

The chain couples TRBV5-5 to TRBJ2-3, with 7 bases identical to TRBD1. CDR3 length: 14 residues. Per the germline V gene, CDR1 is SGHKS and CDR2 is YYEKEE (reference sequence). V shed 6 bases, J shed 0 bases, and the junction held 4 bases outside the gene matches. CDR3 loop: CASTWGQSTDTQYF. The CDR3 region has the DNA TGTGCCAGCACTTGGGGACAGAGCACAGATACGCAGTATTTT.

V and J are TRBV15 and TRBJ2-7; D is ambiguous. In germline, CDR1 is LNHNV, CDR2 YYDKDF (reference sequence). This CDR3 has 16 residues. The ends were cut back, 1 base at V and 0 bases at J, with 13 bases in the middle. DNA of the CDR3: TGTGCCACCAGCAGAGGGGCAGGATCAAGCTCCTACGAGCAGTACTTC. Translating it yields CATSRGAGSSSYEQYF.

The DNA for the CDR3 is TGTGCCAGCAATATTGGCGGGGGGGCGGATACGCAGTATTTT. It yields the protein CASNIGGGADTQYF. V is TRBV5-6 and J is TRBJ2-3; 9 bases are a match to TRBD2. The trim removed 6 bases at V and 6 bases at J, leaving 8 bases unmatched. The CDR3 covers 14 residues. CDR1 is SGHDT, CDR2 YYEEEE, per germline.

The chain has TRBV6-6 and TRBJ2-3, with D possibly being TRBD2 (7 bases). The V gene lost 11 bases and the J gene lost 0 bases, with 15 bases spanning the gap. Germline-derived CDR1 and CDR2 are MNHNY and SVGAGI (reference sequence). CDR3 size: 14 residues. The CDR3 DNA reads as TGTGCCTCGCGCCGGGGGGCGAGCACAGATACGCAGTATTTT. It is translated as CASRRGASTDTQYF.

V usage is TRBV7-2 and J usage is TRBJ1-2; no clear D gene. Per the germline V gene, CDR1 is SGHTA and CDR2 is FQGNSA. CDR3 length: 15 amino acids. V was trimmed by 2 bases and J by 4 bases, leaving 14 bases between them. CDR3 residues: CASSLTSQFSYGYTF. CDR3 nucleotide sequence: TGTGCCAGCAGCTTAACAAGTCAGTTCTCCTATGGCTACACCTTC.

The rearrangement joins TRBV7-9 to TRBJ2-1; a possible D gene is TRBD2 (5 bases). The CDR3 runs 14 residues. The V end was cut by 1 base, the J end by 7 bases, with 11 bases between. Looked up from germline, CDR1 is SEHNR and CDR2 is FQNEAQ (reference sequence). This CDR3 is CASSLGNSVNEQFF. The CDR3 DNA reads as TGTGCCAGCAGCTTAGGCAATAGCGTGAATGAGCAGTTCTTC.

CDR3 sequence: CASSIGTSGGAVDTQYF. The CDR3 coding sequence is TGTGCCAGCAGCATTGGGACTAGCGGGGGGGCAGTTGATACGCAGTATTTT. The chain is built from TRBV4-2 and TRBJ2-3, with 16 bases identical to TRBD2. The CDR3 totals 17 residues. V lost 5 bases to trimming and J lost 6 bases; unmatched junction nucleotides: 8. Per germline, CDR1 LGHNA and CDR2 YNFKEQ.

V usage is TRBV10-2 and J usage is TRBJ2-7; TRBD1 aligns across 7 bases. CDR3 size: 13 residues. CDR1 is WSHSY and CDR2 is SAAADI in the germline V gene. The junction had 2 bases not matched to a gene; V was cut back by 2 bases and J by 4 bases. This CDR3 is CASSEDREYEQYF. CDR3 coding DNA: TGCGCCAGCAGTGAGGACAGGGAGTACGAGCAGTACTTC.

The DNA of the CDR3 is TGTGCCAGTAGCCAAGGGTCGGGGTCTGAAGCTTTCTTT. Translating gives CASSQGSGSEAFF. The chain uses TRBV19 and TRBJ1-1, with D uncertain. This CDR3 spans 13 amino acids. Per the germline V gene, CDR1 is LNHDA and CDR2 is SQIVND (reference sequence). Trimming removed 6 bases from V and 6 bases from J, with 14 bases in between.

This chain connects TRBV5-1 to TRBJ2-3, with 9 positions matching TRBD2. This CDR3 has 16 residues. J was trimmed by 3 bases and V by 3 bases; bases with no gene match: 8. Germline CDR1 reads SGHRS; CDR2 reads YFSETQ. The chain's CDR3 is CASSSFISGSTDTQYF. In DNA form, the CDR3 reads TGCGCCAGCAGCTCTTTCATTAGCGGGAGTACAGATACGCAGTATTTT.

V usage is TRBV9 and J usage is TRBJ1-4, with D unclear. The germline V gene has CDR1 SGDLS and CDR2 YYNGEE. Between the trimmed V and J ends, which lost 0 bases and 8 bases, there was a span of 14 bases. CDR3 size: 15 residues. The CDR3: CASSVGLIVNEKLFF. In DNA, the CDR3 is TGTGCCAGCAGCGTAGGCCTGATAGTGAACGAAAAACTGTTTTTT.

This chain links TRBV18 with TRBJ1-5, with 11 bases lining up with TRBD1. V lost 6 bases, J lost 3 bases, and 7 bases stayed unmatched. There are 16 residues in the CDR3. Germline V gives CDR1 KGHSH, CDR2 LQKENI. The CDR3 region has the DNA TGTGCCAGCTCTCCGGGACAGGGGGATCCCAATCAGCCCCAGCATTTT. Amino acid sequence: CASSPGQGDPNQPQHF.

This chain uses TRBV12-5 with TRBJ2-7; TRBD2 matches 13 bases. V gave up 0 bases and J gave up 3 bases; unmatched junction bases: 5. The germline CDR1 and CDR2 sequences are LGHNT and FRNRAP. This CDR3 comprises 17 residues. The CDR3 bases are TGTGCTAGTGGTTTGGTAGGACTAGCGGGAGAAGACTACGAGCAGTACTTC. It translates to CASGLVGLAGEDYEQYF. The whole variable domain, remainder taken from reference TRBV12-5 and TRBJ2-7, is DARVTQTPRHKVTEMGQEVTMRCQPILGHNTVFWYRQTMMQGLELLAYFRNRAPLDDSGMPKDRFSAEMPDATLATLKIQPSEPRDSAVYFCASGLVGLAGEDYEQYFGPGTRLTVT.

This chain joins TRBV4-3 and TRBJ2-3; TRBD2 aligns across 10 bases. The J segment lost 5 bases and the V segment lost 5 bases, leaving 4 bases of the junction unmatched. CDR3 length: 14 amino acids. Per the germline V gene, CDR1 is LGHNA and CDR2 is YSLEER. The CDR3 DNA is TGCGCCAGCAGCAACCTAGCGGGGGAAGATACGCAGTATTTT. As protein: CASSNLAGEDTQYF.

This chain links TRBV7-2 with TRBJ2-7; 7 nucleotides agree with TRBD2. Germline-derived CDR1 and CDR2 are SGHTA and FQGNSA. The CDR3 is 15 residues long. V lost 1 base to trimming and J lost 4 bases; unmatched junction nucleotides: 7. CDR3 nucleotide sequence: TGTGCCAGCAGCTTAGGGAGCGGGGAGTGGTACGAGCAGTACTTC. Amino acids: CASSLGSGEWYEQYF.

The chain is built from TRBV11-3 and TRBJ2-6; D is ambiguous. The CDR3 is 15 amino acids. V lost 5 bases and J 0 bases, leaving 8 bases between the germline ends. Germline V gene data show CDR1 as SGHNT and CDR2 as YENEEA. CDR3 amino acids: CASSLPLSGANVLTF. The CDR3 nucleotides are TGTGCCAGCAGCCTACCCCTCTCTGGGGCCAACGTCCTGACTTTC.

This sequence joins TRBV4-2 and TRBJ1-2; the match to TRBD1 covers 9 bases. CDR3 length: 14 residues. Germline V gene data show CDR1 as LGHNA and CDR2 as YNFKEQ. The trim removed 4 bases at V and 8 bases at J, leaving 8 bases unmatched. CDR3 sequence reads: CASSPGTGYLGYTF. DNA of the CDR3: TGTGCCAGCAGCCCGGGGACAGGGTATCTCGGCTACACCTTC.

The chain couples TRBV7-8 to TRBJ1-1, with D hard to call. Germline lookup yields CDR1 SGHVS and CDR2 FQNEAQ. The CDR3 extends over 14 amino acids. V lost 5 bases and J lost 0, with 10 bases in between. Written as DNA, the CDR3 is TGTGCCAGCAGCCCAGATCCCTTGAACACTGAAGCTTTCTTT. As protein: CASSPDPLNTEAFF. Using reference TRBV7-8 and TRBJ1-1 for the parts outside the CDR3, the full variable domain is GAGVSQSPRYKVAKRGQDVALRCDPISGHVSLFWYQQALGQGPEFLTYFQNEAQLDKSGLPSDRFFAERPEGSVSTLKIQRTQQEDSAVYLCASSPDPLNTEAFFGQGTRLTVV.

The J gene is TRBJ1-4, the V gene TRBV6-1; D is possibly TRBD1 (6 bases). The CDR3 is made up of 14 amino acids. Germline CDR1 is MNHNS and CDR2 is SASEGT. Trimming pared 2 bases from V and 8 bases from J, leaving 12 bases between. The CDR3 region has the DNA TGTGCCAGCAGTGAACTACAGGGTGAAGAAAAACTGTTTTTT. Translated: CASSELQGEEKLFF.

J is TRBJ1-6 and V is TRBV30, with D possibly TRBD1 on 5 matching bases. This CDR3 spans 11 amino acids. Germline CDR1 and CDR2: GTSNPN and SVGIG (reference sequence). V shed 2 bases and J shed 12 bases, with 8 bases lying between them. This CDR3 reads CAWSPQGPLHF. CDR3 sequence (DNA): TGTGCCTGGAGTCCTCAGGGACCCCTCCACTTT. Combining the CDR3 with reference TRBV30 and TRBJ1-6 gives the whole variable domain SQTIHQWPATLVQPVGSPLSLECTVEGTSNPNLYWYRQAAGRGLQLLFYSVGIGQISSEVPQNLSASRPQDRQFILSSKKLLLSDSGFYLCAWSPQGPLHFGNGTRLTVT.

The V gene is TRBV5-1, the J gene TRBJ1-4, with D uncertain. CDR1 and CDR2 (germline): SGHRS, YFSETQ. This CDR3 is built from 15 residues. V was pared by 4 bases and J by 0 bases, with 10 bases between. CDR3 nucleotides: TGCGCCAGCAGCATTAGACAAGCAACTAATGAAAAACTGTTTTTT. This translates into CASSIRQATNEKLFF. Supplemented by reference TRBV5-1 and TRBJ1-4, the full variable domain reads KAGVTQTPRYLIKTRGQQVTLSCSPISGHRSVSWYQQTPGQGLQFLFEYFSETQRNKGNFPGRFSGRQFSNSRSEMNVSTLELGDSALYLCASSIRQATNEKLFFGSGTQLSVL.

This chain joins TRBV6-5 and TRBJ2-7; D call uncertain. CDR3 length: 14 amino acids. Germline CDR1 reads MNHEY; CDR2 reads SVGAGI. Trimming removed 0 bases at V and 4 bases at J, with 10 bases between. The CDR3 DNA sequence: TGTGCCAGCAGTTACTCCGGCGGTAGTTACGAGCAGTACTTC. Protein product: CASSYSGGSYEQYF.